This T cell receptor beta chain came from a study of regulatory T cells in long-lasting Graves disease (dated by TCRdb to the early 2020s). A note on the overall study: Antithyroid drugs had been taken for less than 3 months by newly diagnosed Graves' disease patients. The study was registered as a clinical trial and conducted in China. Peripheral blood TCR sequencing and RNA sequencing compared persistent Graves' disease patients with newly diagnosed Graves' disease patients. A total of 35 or so samples underwent TCR sequencing: around 13 from persistent and some 20 from newly diagnosed Graves' disease patients.

The sample's time point label, in plain terms: newly diagnosed GD, antithyroid drugs for less than 3 months. RNA was extracted from PBMCs in TRIzol for both TCR sequencing and RNA sequencing. Graves' disease was diagnosed according to American Thyroid Association guidelines. Recruitment of patients was carried out at an endocrinology department in Xi'an, China. From each patient, approximately 10 milliliters of peripheral blood was collected into an EDTA anticoagulant tube. Ficoll Paque Plus density gradient separation was used to isolate PBMCs, and no further T cell sorting was performed. An Agilent 2100 Bioanalyzer and agarose gel were used to check RNA quality, while a NanoDrop 2000 measured RNA concentration. Library method: multiplex PCR. The sequencing machine was an Illumina HiSeq 4000. TCR beta libraries were built with iRepertoire HTBI primers and Arm-PCR amplification of CDR3 regions. Before sequencing, the PCR products underwent gel purification. Regarding the original processing steps: Across samples, 62 TRBV and roughly 15 TRBJ segments were identified and used for gene usage analysis of CDR3 amino acid clonotypes. COPE and FqMerger were used to merge filtered high-quality paired reads into contigs. BLAST was used to align contigs to IMGT TRBV, TRBD and TRBJ reference genes, with CDR3 defined following IMGT. Any clonotype with a frequency above 0.1% was classified as a highly expanded clone. Shannon entropy served as the measure of repertoire diversity, while the Gini coefficient captured V-J evenness. Public clonotypes were defined as clonotypes shared by more than one individual. TCRdb reprocessed the public reads (quality trimming at Q25 with fastp, clone calling with MiXCR) and kept in-frame beta chains. Every CDR3 protein is listed once, alongside the most common genes and DNA of its rows. Here the V and J calls rest on TCRdb's processing, not on the authors' analysis. The sample table records about 440,000 distinct CDR3 sequences; about 15% of these occur just once. The leading ten clones occupy approximately 16% of the sample.

This clonotype was counted only a few times. What this receptor recognizes is not known. Base qualities are not recorded, but no much larger clone differs from it by a single base. V and J are truncated by 5 bases and 4 bases respectively, leaving an intervening sequence of 14 bases. CDR1 and CDR2 (MNHEY, SVGEGT) derive from the germline V gene. The CDR3 contains 14 residues, cysteine and phenylalanine counted. The DNA shown is the 42-base CDR3, in frame from base 1. Beyond this particular receptor, the publication reports: As a limitation, the authors acknowledged that the small sample size may reduce accuracy. Peripheral blood alone was examined, since thyroid tissue, which constituted the primary lesion, could not be accessed. Persistent disease showed preferential use of TRBV28, TRBJ1-2 and TRBJ2-5, whereas newly diagnosed disease favored TRBV20-1 and TRBJ2-1. Compared with newly diagnosed patients, persistent Graves' disease patients had lower TCR Shannon entropy and fewer highly expanded clones, which suggests clonal expansion. Sequencing and analysis were limited to the TCR beta chain. Patients with persistent disease shared more public clonotypes (around 3,000) than newly diagnosed patients did (about 970).

The sample was also reused in another study, on T cells in Graves' hyperthyroidism and ophthalmopathy. The second investigation adds: Stable Graves' hyperthyroidism was defined as no progression to ophthalmopathy during 18 months of follow-up. The hyperthyroidism patients were between 18 and 65 years old and newly diagnosed, with a disease duration of less than 2 months. The study excluded patients with uncontrolled infections, other autoimmune diseases, pregnancy or lactation. Clinical symptoms, serum thyroxine and TRAb, thyroid ultrasound, and orbital computed tomography formed the basis for the diagnoses. The first round of RT-PCR for the TCR CDR3 was performed with the HTBI primer set and the Qiagen OneStep RT-PCR kit. Most expanded thyroid clonotypes (frequency above 0.001) were also detected in blood, a finding suggesting that blood repertoires may reflect thyroid immune responses. A model built on a 13 V-J signature distinguished ophthalmopathy from stable hyperthyroidism, reaching 85% to 90% sensitivity and under 84% specificity in cross-validation and 80%/75% in testing. In validation, the model predicted progression to ophthalmopathy with about 71% sensitivity and 72% to 85% specificity, a median of about 6 months before onset. TCR V-J signatures able to tell the groups apart were searched for in a discovery cohort of 100 patients, of whom 40 to 45 had Graves' ophthalmopathy and about 55 had stable Graves' hyperthyroidism. An independent validation cohort of around 19 hyperthyroidism patients and approximately 17 patients who later progressed to ophthalmopathy tested prospective prediction of ophthalmopathy. The approximately 98 discovery patients were randomly divided into training and test sets at a 7:3 ratio. In six Graves' hyperthyroidism patients, the study also compared T-cell repertoires from thyroid tissue with T-cell repertoires from blood. After blood sampling, hyperthyroidism patients were treated with methimazole at a starting dose of 30 mg daily, and ophthalmopathy patients were treated with high-dose intravenous methylprednisolone. Libraries were constructed in a second round of multiplex PCR, after which size selection and purification were carried out. The libraries were sequenced on an Illumina HiSeq2000 using paired-end 100 bp reads. SOAPnuke was used to process the raw data, removing reads that contained adapters or uncalled bases, had a mean Phred below 15, or lacked an exact match to the constant primer or identifier. High-quality paired reads were merged with COPE v1.2.5, and unique nucleotide sequences were defined as clonotypes. Clonotypes were aligned to IMGT TRBV, TRBD and TRBJ reference segments using MiTCR v1.1. The analysis was restricted to V-J combinations with a frequency above 0.0001, which together covered 99% to 99.2% of the repertoires. A TCS score was defined as the ratio between F50 (clonal expansion) and ExV (chaos), using BLOSUM62-based TCRdist between CDR3 peptides within each V-J. Welch's t-statistics and random forest reduced 514 V-J features to about 13, which were used in a naive Bayes classifier (R e1071). No statistical method was used to fix the sample size in advance, and group allocation was not hidden from the investigators. The paper describes TCR Vbeta CDR3 sequencing of around 140 peripheral blood samples, made up of about 41 ophthalmopathy patients, approximately 73 hyperthyroidism patients and roughly 17 progressor patients.

The chain links TRBV6-2 or TRBV6-3 with TRBJ1-2; TRBD1 is perhaps the D gene, given 5 matching bases. This specimen was peripheral blood mononuclear cells (PBMCs), taken at new diagnosis, from a patient treated with antithyroid drugs. This sequence was found in a woman younger than 45 with Graves disease. Donor details come from another sample of the same person, matched by shared clones. This receptor carries the CDR3 CASSPQGAGYGYTF. The bases read TGTGCCAGCAGTCCTCAGGGTGCGGGCTATGGCTACACCTTC.